The 11 T cell receptor beta chains given below trace back to one sample, sequenced in a study of CD8 T cells in Susac syndrome. RNA, at roughly 0.45 to 1 ug, was reverse transcribed with random hexamers. TCRdb reprocessed the immunoSEQ multiplex PCR reads with MiXCR, giving one entry per CDR3 protein. The table includes fewer than 200,000 distinct CDR3 sequences, approximately 94% detected once. The specimen sequenced was CD4+ T cells from PBMCs. These receptors all come from a human donor in good health.

The rearrangement uses TRBV27 and TRBJ2-7; D unclear. V lost 0 bases and J 7 bases, leaving 10 bases between the germline ends. Germline V gene sequence: CDR1 MNHEY, CDR2 SMNVEV (reference sequence). This CDR3 has 13 residues. The CDR3 nucleotides read TGTGCCAGCAGTTTATCGGTTATAGGGGAGCAGTACTTC. It encodes CASSLSVIGEQYF.

The chain has TRBV4-2 and TRBJ1-2, with D possibly matching TRBD1 (5 bases). Trimming took off 0 bases at V and 4 bases at J, with 15 bases between the two ends. CDR1 LGHNA and CDR2 YNFKEQ come from the germline V gene. This CDR3 comprises 16 residues. For the CDR3, the DNA is TGTGCCAGCAGCCAAGATCCCCAGGGTAGTAGCTATGGCTACACCTTC. This encodes CASSQDPQGSSYGYTF.

This clonotype was seen only once. This sequence joins TRBV13 and TRBJ2-7; D gene ambiguous. The CDR3 length is 13 residues. V was trimmed by 1 base and J by 7 bases, leaving 11 bases between them. The germline V gene has CDR1 PRHDT and CDR2 FYEKMQ (reference sequence). The CDR3 here is CASSLVSPFEQYF. CDR3 DNA: TGTGCCAGCAGCTTAGTATCCCCCTTTGAGCAGTACTTC.

CDR3 sequence reads: CSVRTAESYGYTF. CDR3 DNA: TGCAGCGTTAGGACAGCGGAGAGCTATGGCTACACCTTC. The V and J genes are TRBV29-1 and TRBJ1-2, with D perhaps TRBD1 (6 bases). The CDR3 loop spans 13 amino acids. With 5 bases removed from V and 4 bases from J, the gap between germline ends came to 14 bases. Germline values: CDR1 SQVTM, CDR2 ANQGSEA.

This chain uses TRBV7-8 with TRBJ2-1, with 8 positions matching TRBD2. The CDR3 consists of 14 residues. In germline, CDR1 is SGHVS, CDR2 FQNEAQ. The CDR3 here is CATGTGGPINEQFF. CDR3 DNA: TGTGCAACAGGGACGGGAGGGCCGATCAATGAGCAGTTCTTC.

V usage is TRBV20-1 and J usage is TRBJ1-5; no clear D gene. This CDR3 is built from 13 residues. Germline V lookup: CDR1 DFQATT, CDR2 SNEGSKA (reference sequence). V lost 7 bases, J lost 5 bases, and 15 bases lay in between. The CDR3, as DNA: TGCAGTGTTAGGCTGCACCACGATCAGCCCCAGCATTTT. This codes for CSVRLHHDQPQHF.

V gene TRBV29-1 combines with J gene TRBJ2-1, with 11 bases fitting TRBD2. V was clipped by 3 bases and J by 5 bases; unmatched bases: 3. Per the germline V gene, CDR1 is SQVTM and CDR2 is ANQGSEA. This CDR3 comprises 14 residues. The CDR3 spells CSVEGTSGNNEQFF. The CDR3 bases are TGCAGCGTTGAGGGGACTAGCGGCAACAATGAGCAGTTCTTC.

This chain joins TRBV20-1 and TRBJ2-7; D gene uncertain. The V gene lost 7 bases and the J gene lost 0 bases, with 19 bases spanning the gap. Germline V gene lookup returns CDR1 DFQATT and CDR2 SNEGSKA (reference sequence). The CDR3 covers 15 residues. In nucleotides, the CDR3 is TGCAGTGTTTCCTTAACGGGTGGGAACTCCTACGAGCAGTACTTC. Residues: CSVSLTGGNSYEQYF.

The chain is built from TRBV3-1 and TRBJ2-3, with 9 bases matching TRBD2. The CDR3 has 13 amino acids. Germline values: CDR1 LGHDT, CDR2 YNNKEL (reference sequence). J was trimmed by 10 bases and V by 0 bases; bases with no gene match: 2. The CDR3 loop reads CASSQDSGRAQYF. The CDR3 nucleotides are TGTGCCAGCAGCCAAGATAGCGGGAGAGCGCAGTATTTT.

The rearrangement joins TRBV11-3 to TRBJ2-5; D is possibly TRBD2 (6 bases). In germline, CDR1 is SGHNT, CDR2 YENEEA. The CDR3 extends over 14 amino acids. V lost 4 bases and J 2 bases, leaving 11 bases between the germline ends. This CDR3 is CASSSRLGQETQYF. CDR3 in DNA: TGTGCCAGCAGCTCGCGACTAGGACAAGAGACCCAGTACTTC. Variable domain in full (rest from reference TRBV11-3 and TRBJ2-5): EAGVVQSPRYKIIEKKQPVAFWCNPISGHNTLYWYLQNLGQGPELLIRYENEEAVDDSQLPKDRFSAERLKGVDSTLKIQPAELGDSAVYLCASSSRLGQETQYFGPGTRLLVL.

The J gene is TRBJ2-7, the V gene TRBV29-1, with D possibly TRBD2 on 5 matching bases. Germline V CDR1 and CDR2: SQVTM, ANQGSEA. V was cut by 5 bases and J by 4 bases, with 15 bases left in between. CDR3 length equals 13 residues. CDR3 bases: TGCAGCGTTCAGACGGGTGGCGGGTACGAGCAGTACTTC. Translation gives CSVQTGGGYEQYF.